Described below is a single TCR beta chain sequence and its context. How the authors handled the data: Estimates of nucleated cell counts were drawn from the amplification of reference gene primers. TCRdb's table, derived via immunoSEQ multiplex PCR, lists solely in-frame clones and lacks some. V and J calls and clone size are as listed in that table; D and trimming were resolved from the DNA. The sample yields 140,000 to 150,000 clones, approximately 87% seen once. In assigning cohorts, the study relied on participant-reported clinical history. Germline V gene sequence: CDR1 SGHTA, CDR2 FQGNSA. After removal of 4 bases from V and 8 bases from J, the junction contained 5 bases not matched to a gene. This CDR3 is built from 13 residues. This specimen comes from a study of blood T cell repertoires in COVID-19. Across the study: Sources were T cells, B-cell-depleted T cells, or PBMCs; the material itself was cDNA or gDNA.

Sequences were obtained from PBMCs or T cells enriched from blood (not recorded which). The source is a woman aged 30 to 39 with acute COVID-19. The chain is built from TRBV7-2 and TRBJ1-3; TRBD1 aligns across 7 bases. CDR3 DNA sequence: TGTGCCAGCAGCTCGACAGGGATAGACACCATATATTTT. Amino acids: CASSSTGIDTIYF.